The present T cell receptor (beta chain) was sequenced within a study of T cell responses to AZD1222 COVID-19 vaccine. Study results and caveats: Along spike, vaccine-associated CD4 TCRs were found throughout, with dominance at 160-218 and 743-854. The study sampled repertoires only after the peak T cell response.

Libraries were prepared by immunoSEQ multiplex PCR; TCRdb keeps only in-frame clonotypes and omits some of them. The sample yields about 150,000 clones, 80% to 95% seen once. Turning to this clone: Its antigen is currently unknown.

Per germline, CDR1 SGHNT and CDR2 YENEEA. There are 16 residues in the CDR3. V was pared by 5 bases and J by 0 bases, with 15 bases between. This TCR derives from an adult in good health. This chain links TRBV11-3 with TRBJ2-3, with D uncertain. This specimen was peripheral blood, taken on day 0 of AZD1222 vaccination. For the CDR3, the DNA is TGTGCCAGCAGCACCCGGACGGTAACTAGCACAGATACGCAGTATTTT. It specifies CASSTRTVTSTDTQYF.